Included here is one T cell receptor (beta chain) sequence, with context. V trimming: 0 bases; J trimming: 1 base; junction bases outside the gene matches: 0. This CDR3 has 15 amino acids. Germline V lookup: CDR1 SGHRS, CDR2 YFSETQ. This sample is part of a study of blood T cell repertoires in COVID-19. Across the study: Both acute and convalescent COVID-19 samples were obtained from the United States, Italy and Spain. Sources were T cells, B-cell-depleted T cells, or PBMCs; the material itself was cDNA or gDNA.

Authors' analysis steps: Researchers report that nucleated cell counts were estimated from reference gene primer amplification. Clones were sequenced by immunoSEQ multiplex PCR, and TCRdb holds only the in-frame ones, with some missing. V and J calls and clone size are as listed in that table; D and trimming were resolved from the DNA. The table has about 89,000 clones, about 95% seen once. The receptor's source is a human donor with active COVID-19. The donor label of this sample is uncertain. The specimen sequenced was peripheral blood. This rearrangement joins TRBV5-1 to TRBJ1-4, with 7 positions matching TRBD1. The CDR3 here is CASSLAGGTNEKLFF. The DNA for the CDR3 is TGCGCCAGCAGCTTGGCAGGGGGAACTAATGAAAAACTGTTTTTT.